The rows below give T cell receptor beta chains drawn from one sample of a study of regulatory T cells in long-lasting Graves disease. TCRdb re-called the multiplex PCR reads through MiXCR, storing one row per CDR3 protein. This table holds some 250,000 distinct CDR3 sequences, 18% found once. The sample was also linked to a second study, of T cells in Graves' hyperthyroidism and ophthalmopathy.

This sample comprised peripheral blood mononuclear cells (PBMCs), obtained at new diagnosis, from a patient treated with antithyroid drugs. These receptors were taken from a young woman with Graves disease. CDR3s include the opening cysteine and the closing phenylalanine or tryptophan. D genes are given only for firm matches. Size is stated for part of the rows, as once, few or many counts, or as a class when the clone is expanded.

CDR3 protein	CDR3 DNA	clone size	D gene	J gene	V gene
CASSLAGGNSPLHF	TGTGCCAGCAGCTTGGCTGGGGGAAATTCACCCCTCCACTTT	-	-	TRBJ1-6	TRBV5-6
CASSFQGAETQYF	TGTGCCAGTAGCTTCCAGGGGGCGGAGACCCAGTACTTC	many	TRBD1	TRBJ2-5	TRBV19
CSARYGTEAFF	TGCAGTGCTAGATATGGCACTGAAGCTTTCTTT	many	-	TRBJ1-1	TRBV20-1
CASSWTGNQPQHF	TGTGCCAGCAGTTGGACAGGGAATCAGCCCCAGCATTTT	many	TRBD1	TRBJ1-5	TRBV7-9
CASSMEPRKTGVIQPQHF	TGTGCCAGTAGTATGGAGCCTCGAAAGACAGGGGTTATCCAGCCCCAGCATTTT	once	TRBD1	TRBJ1-5	TRBV19
CSATGEVDYGYTF	TGCAGTGCTACAGGGGAGGTCGACTATGGCTACACCTTC	-	-	TRBJ1-2	TRBV20-1
CASSLCRGTEAFF	TGTGCCAGCAGTTTATGCAGGGGCACTGAAGCTTTCTTT	-	-	TRBJ1-1	TRBV27
CASSQDGLYGYTF	TGTGCCAGCAGTCAGGACGGTCTCTACGGCTACACCTTC	many	-	TRBJ1-2	TRBV25-1
CSASAVPYEQYF	TGCAGTGCTAGCGCCGTACCCTACGAGCAGTACTTC	many	-	TRBJ2-7	TRBV20-1
CASILAGGSYEQYF	TGTGCCAGCATCCTGGCGGGAGGTTCCTACGAGCAGTACTTC	-	TRBD2	TRBJ2-7	TRBV7-3